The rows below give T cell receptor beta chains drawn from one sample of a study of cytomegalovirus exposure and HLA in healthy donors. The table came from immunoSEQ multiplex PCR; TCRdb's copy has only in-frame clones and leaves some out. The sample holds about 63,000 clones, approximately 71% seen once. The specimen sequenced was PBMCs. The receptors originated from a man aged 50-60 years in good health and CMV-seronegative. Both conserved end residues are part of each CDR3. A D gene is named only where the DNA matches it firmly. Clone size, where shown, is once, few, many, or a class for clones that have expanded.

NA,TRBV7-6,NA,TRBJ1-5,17,CASSLGGGGGGNQPQHF,TGTGCCAGCAGCTTAGGAGGGGGGGGTGGCGGCAATCAGCCCCAGCATTTT
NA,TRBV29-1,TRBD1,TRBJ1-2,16,CSVETGQGMKYGGYTF,TGCAGCGTTGAAACGGGACAGGGGATGAAATATGGTGGCTACACCTTC
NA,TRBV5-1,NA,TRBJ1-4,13,CASSQDPGEKLFF,TGCGCCAGCAGCCAAGACCCAGGGGAAAAACTGTTTTTT
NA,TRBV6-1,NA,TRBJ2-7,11,CASSELRPRYF,TGTGCCAGCAGTGAACTGCGCCCGAGGTACTTC
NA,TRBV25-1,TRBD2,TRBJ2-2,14,CASTEGGDTGELFF,TGTGCCAGCACGGAGGGAGGGGACACCGGGGAGCTGTTTTTT
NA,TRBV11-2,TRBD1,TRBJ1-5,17,CASSLGGRTGRNQPQHF,TGTGCCAGCAGCTTAGGGGGCCGGACAGGGAGAAATCAGCCCCAGCATTTT
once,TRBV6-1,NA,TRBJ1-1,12,CASSDARDGAFF,TGTGCCAGCAGTGATGCGCGGGATGGGGCTTTCTTT
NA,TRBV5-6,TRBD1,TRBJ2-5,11,CASQGVETQYF,TGTGCCAGCCAGGGGGTAGAGACCCAGTACTTC
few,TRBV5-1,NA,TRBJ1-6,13,CASSLGTASPLHF,TGCGCCAGCAGCTTGGGGACAGCTTCACCCCTCCACTTT
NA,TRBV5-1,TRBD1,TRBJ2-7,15,CASSLAGTGIYEQYF,TGCGCCAGCAGCTTGGCCGGGACAGGGATCTACGAGCAGTACTTC
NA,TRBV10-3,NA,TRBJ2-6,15,CATPGGDSGANVLTF,TGTGCCACACCCGGCGGGGACTCTGGGGCCAACGTCCTGACTTTC
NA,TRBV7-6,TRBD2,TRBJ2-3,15,CASRRAGGPSDTQYF,TGTGCCAGCAGACGAGCGGGGGGGCCATCGGATACGCAGTATTTT
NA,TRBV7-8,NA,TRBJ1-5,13,CASSFVINQPQHF,TGTGCCAGCAGCTTCGTTATCAATCAGCCCCAGCATTTT
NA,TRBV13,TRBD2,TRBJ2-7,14,CASRSGGRSLEQYF,TGTGCCAGCAGGAGCGGGGGGCGCTCCTTGGAGCAGTACTTC
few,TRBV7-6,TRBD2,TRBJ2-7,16,CASSQDSGGFNYEQYF,TGTGCCAGCAGCCAGGACAGCGGGGGGTTCAACTACGAGCAGTACTTC
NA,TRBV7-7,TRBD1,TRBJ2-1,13,CASGQVIGDEQFF,TGTGCTTCTGGACAGGTTATCGGGGATGAGCAGTTCTTC
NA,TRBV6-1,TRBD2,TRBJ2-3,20,CASSAPLAGGRKSSTDTQYF,TGTGCCAGCAGTGCGCCACTAGCGGGGGGCCGGAAGTCTAGCACAGATACGCAGTATTTT
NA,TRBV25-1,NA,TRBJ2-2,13,CASSEYGVGELFF,TGTGCCAGCAGTGAATACGGGGTCGGGGAGCTGTTTTTT
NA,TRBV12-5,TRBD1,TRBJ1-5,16,CASGSRTGAVNQPQHF,TGTGCTAGTGGTTCGCGGACAGGGGCGGTCAATCAGCCCCAGCATTTT
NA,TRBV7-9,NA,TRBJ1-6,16,CASSFWRFEEDSPLHF,TGTGCCAGCAGCTTCTGGAGGTTCGAGGAGGACTCACCCCTCCACTTT
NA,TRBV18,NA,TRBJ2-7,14,CASSPTGLFNEQYF,TGTGCCAGCTCACCTACGGGACTTTTCAACGAGCAGTACTTC
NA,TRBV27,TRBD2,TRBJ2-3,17,CASSFIRLAGDTDTQYF,TGTGCCAGCAGTTTCATACGACTAGCGGGGGACACAGATACGCAGTATTTT
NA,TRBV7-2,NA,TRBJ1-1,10,CASSRGEAFF,TGTGCCAGCAGCAGAGGTGAAGCTTTCTTT
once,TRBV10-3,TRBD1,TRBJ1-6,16,CAISGQGGGANSPLHF,TGTGCCATCAGTGGACAGGGCGGAGGGGCTAATTCACCCCTCCACTTT
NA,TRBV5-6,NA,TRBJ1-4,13,CASSLPGVEKLFF,TGTGCCAGCAGCTTGCCGGGTGTCGAAAAACTGTTTTTT
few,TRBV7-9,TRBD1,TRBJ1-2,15,CASSLARTGSYGYTF,TGTGCCAGCAGCTTAGCCCGGACAGGGAGCTATGGCTACACCTTC
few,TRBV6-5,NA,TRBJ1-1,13,CASKEHMNTEAFF,TGTGCCAGCAAAGAACATATGAACACTGAAGCTTTCTTT
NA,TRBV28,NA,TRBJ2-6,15,CASSFGAVGANVLTF,TGTGCCAGCAGTTTTGGGGCGGTAGGGGCCAACGTCCTGACTTTC
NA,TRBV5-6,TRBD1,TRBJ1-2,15,CASSLPSSQGRGYTF,TGTGCCAGCAGCTTGCCTTCGTCACAGGGGAGAGGCTACACCTTC
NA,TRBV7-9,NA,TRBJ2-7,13,CASSFSGSYEQYF,TGTGCCAGCAGCTTCTCAGGCTCCTACGAGCAGTACTTC
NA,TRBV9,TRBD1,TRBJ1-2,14,CASSPLDRGGSYTF,TGTGCCAGCAGCCCACTGGACAGGGGCGGGAGCTACACCTTC
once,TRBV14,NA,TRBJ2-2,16,CASSHLQASNTGELFF,TGTGCCAGCAGCCATCTACAGGCGTCGAACACCGGGGAGCTGTTTTTT
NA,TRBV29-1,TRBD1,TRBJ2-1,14,CSVVSGQPPREQFF,TGCAGCGTTGTCTCGGGACAGCCTCCCCGTGAGCAGTTCTTC
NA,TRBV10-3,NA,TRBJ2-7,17,CAISEPAGARIIYEQYF,TGTGCCATCAGTGAGCCGGCAGGGGCCAGGATCATCTACGAGCAGTACTTC
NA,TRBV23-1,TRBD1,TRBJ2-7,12,CASSPTGNEQYF,TGCGCCAGCAGTCCGACAGGGAACGAGCAGTACTTC
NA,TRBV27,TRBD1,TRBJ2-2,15,CASRPRGGDTGELFF,TGTGCCAGCAGACCCCGAGGGGGCGACACCGGGGAGCTGTTTTTT
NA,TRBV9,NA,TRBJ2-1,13,CASSVGVYNEQFF,TGTGCCAGCAGCGTAGGCGTGTACAATGAGCAGTTCTTC
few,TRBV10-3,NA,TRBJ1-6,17,CASSPLQVGPLGSPLHF,TGTGCCAGCAGCCCGCTACAGGTCGGGCCCCTGGGGTCACCCCTCCACTTT
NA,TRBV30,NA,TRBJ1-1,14,CAWSVPLGNTEAFF,TGTGCCTGGAGCGTCCCCCTCGGGAACACTGAAGCTTTCTTT